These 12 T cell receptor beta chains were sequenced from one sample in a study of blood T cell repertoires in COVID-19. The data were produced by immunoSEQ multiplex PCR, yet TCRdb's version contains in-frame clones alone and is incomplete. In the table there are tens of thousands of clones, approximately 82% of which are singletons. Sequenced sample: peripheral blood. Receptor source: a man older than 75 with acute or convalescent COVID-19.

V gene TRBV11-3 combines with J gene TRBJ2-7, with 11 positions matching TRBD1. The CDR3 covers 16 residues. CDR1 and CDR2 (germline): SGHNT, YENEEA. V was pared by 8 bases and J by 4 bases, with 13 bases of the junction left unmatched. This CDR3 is CASSRIAGTGGYEQYF. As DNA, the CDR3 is TGTGCCAGCTCCAGAATCGCCGGGACAGGGGGGTACGAGCAGTACTTC.

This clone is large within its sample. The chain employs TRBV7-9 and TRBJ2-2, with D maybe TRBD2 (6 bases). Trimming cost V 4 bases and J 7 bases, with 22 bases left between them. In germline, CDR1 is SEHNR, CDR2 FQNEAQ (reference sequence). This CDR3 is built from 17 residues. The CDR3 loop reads CASSSPRDSGWGGELFF. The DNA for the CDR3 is TGTGCCAGCAGCTCCCCCCGGGACTCCGGGTGGGGCGGGGAGCTGTTTTTT.

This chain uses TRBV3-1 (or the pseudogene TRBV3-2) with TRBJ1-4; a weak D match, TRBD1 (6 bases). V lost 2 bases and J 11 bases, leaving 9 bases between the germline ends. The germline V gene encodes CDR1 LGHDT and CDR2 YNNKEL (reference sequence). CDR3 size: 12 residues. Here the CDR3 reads CASSQKGGKLFF. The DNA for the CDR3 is TGTGCCAGCAGCCAAAAGGGGGGGAAACTGTTTTTT.

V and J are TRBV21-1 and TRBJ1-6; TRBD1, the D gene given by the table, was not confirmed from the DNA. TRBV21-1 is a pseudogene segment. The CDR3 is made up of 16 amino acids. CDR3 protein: CASSKKTLGLYSPLHF. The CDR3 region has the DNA TGTGCCAGCAGCAAAAAGACTCTGGGGCTATATTCACCCCTCCACTTT.

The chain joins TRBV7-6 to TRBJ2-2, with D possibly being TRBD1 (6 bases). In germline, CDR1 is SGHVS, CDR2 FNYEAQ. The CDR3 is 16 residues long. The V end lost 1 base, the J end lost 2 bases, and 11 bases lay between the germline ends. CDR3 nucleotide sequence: TGTGCCAGCAGCTTAGGGGGGCAGGCAAACACCGGGGAGCTGTTTTTT. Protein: CASSLGGQANTGELFF.

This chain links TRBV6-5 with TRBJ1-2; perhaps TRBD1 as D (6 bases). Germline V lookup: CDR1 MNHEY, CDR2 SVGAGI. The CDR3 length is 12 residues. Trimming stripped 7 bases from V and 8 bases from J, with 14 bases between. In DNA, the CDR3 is TGTGCCAGCACAGACAGGATGGGCGGCTACACCTTC. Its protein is CASTDRMGGYTF.

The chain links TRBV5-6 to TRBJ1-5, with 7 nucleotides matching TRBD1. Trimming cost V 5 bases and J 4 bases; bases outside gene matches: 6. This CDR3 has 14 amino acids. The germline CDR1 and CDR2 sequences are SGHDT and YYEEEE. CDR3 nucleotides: TGTGCCAGCAGTTTTGGACAGGCGAATCAGCCCCAGCATTTT. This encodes CASSFGQANQPQHF.

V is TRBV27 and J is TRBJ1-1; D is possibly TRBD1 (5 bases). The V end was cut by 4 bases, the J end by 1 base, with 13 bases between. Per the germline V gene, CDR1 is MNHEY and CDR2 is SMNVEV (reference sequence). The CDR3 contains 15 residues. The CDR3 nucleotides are TGTGCCAGCAGTTCTAAGCAGGGCCAGAACACTGAAGCTTTCTTT. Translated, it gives CASSSKQGQNTEAFF.

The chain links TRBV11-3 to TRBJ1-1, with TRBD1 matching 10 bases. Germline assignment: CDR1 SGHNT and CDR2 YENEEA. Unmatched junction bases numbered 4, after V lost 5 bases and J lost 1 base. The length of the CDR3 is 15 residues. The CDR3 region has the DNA TGTGCCAGCAGCCACGGACAGGGGGAGAACACTGAAGCTTTCTTT. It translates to CASSHGQGENTEAFF.

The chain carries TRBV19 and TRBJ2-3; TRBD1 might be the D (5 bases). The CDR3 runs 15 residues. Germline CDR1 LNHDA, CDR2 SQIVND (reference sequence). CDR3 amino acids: CATRNRQGSTDTQYF. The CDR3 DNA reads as TGTGCTACTCGAAATAGGCAGGGTAGCACAGATACGCAGTATTTT.

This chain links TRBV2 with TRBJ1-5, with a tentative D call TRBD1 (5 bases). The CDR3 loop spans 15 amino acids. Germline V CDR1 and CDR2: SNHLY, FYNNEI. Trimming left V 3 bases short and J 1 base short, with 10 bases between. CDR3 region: CASSDRGSSNQPQHF. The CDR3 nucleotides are TGTGCCAGCAGTGATCGGGGGTCAAGCAATCAGCCCCAGCATTTT.

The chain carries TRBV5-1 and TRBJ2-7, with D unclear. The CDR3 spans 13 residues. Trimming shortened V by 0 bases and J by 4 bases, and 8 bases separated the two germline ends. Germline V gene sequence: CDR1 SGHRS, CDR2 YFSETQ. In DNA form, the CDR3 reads TGCGCCAGCAGCTTGGATGGCTTGTACGAGCAGTACTTC. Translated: CASSLDGLYEQYF.